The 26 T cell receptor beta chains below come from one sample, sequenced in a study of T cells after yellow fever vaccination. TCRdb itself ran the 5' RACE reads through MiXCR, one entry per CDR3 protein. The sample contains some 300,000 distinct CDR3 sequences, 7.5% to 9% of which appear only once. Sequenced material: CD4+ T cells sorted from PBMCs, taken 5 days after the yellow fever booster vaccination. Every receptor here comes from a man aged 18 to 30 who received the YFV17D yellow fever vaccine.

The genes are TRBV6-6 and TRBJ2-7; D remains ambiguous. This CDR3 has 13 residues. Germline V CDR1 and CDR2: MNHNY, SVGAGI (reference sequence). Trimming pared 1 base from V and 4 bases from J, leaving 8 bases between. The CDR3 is CASSYYAAYEQYV. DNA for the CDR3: TGTGCCAGCAGTTACTATGCAGCGTACGAGCAGTACGTC.

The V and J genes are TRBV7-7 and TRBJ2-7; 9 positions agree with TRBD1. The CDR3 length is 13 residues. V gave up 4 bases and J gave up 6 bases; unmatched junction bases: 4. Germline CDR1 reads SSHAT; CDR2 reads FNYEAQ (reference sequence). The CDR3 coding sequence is TGTGCCAGCAGCTCGGACAGGGGCTCCGAGCAGTACTTC. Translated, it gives CASSSDRGSEQYF.

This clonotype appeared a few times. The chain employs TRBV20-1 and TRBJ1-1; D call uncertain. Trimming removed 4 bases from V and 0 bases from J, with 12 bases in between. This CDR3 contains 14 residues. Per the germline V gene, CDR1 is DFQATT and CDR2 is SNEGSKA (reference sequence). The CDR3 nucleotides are TGCAGTGCTAAGAGTGGGCCGCTGAACACTGAAGCTTTCTTT. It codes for CSAKSGPLNTEAFF.

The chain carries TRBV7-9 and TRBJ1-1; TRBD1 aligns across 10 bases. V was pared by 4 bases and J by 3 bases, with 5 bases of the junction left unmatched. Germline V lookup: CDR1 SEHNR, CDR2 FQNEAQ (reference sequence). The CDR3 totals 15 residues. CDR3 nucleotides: TGTGCCAGCAGCTGGTGGGGGACAGGGGACACTGAAGCTTTCTTT. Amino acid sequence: CASSWWGTGDTEAFF.

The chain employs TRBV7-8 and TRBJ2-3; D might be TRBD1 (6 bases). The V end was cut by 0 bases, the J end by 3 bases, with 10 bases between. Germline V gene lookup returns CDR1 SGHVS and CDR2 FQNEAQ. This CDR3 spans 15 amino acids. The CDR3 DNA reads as TGTGCCAGCAGCTTAGCGGGGGCCACAACAGATACGCAGTATTTT. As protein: CASSLAGATTDTQYF.

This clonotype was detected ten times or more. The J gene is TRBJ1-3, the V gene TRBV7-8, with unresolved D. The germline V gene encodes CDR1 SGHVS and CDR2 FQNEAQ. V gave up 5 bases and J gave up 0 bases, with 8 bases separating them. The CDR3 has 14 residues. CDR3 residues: CASSPVSSGNTIYF. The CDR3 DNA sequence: TGTGCCAGCAGCCCGGTTAGCTCTGGAAACACCATATATTTT. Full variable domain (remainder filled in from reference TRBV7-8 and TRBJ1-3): GAGVSQSPRYKVAKRGQDVALRCDPISGHVSLFWYQQALGQGPEFLTYFQNEAQLDKSGLPSDRFFAERPEGSVSTLKIQRTQQEDSAVYLCASSPVSSGNTIYFGEGSWLTVV.

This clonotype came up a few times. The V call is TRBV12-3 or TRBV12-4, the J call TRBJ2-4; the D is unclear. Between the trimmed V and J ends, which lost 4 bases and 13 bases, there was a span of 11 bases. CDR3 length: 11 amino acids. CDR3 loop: CASSSQGRQYF. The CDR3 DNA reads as TGTGCCAGCAGTTCGCAAGGCCGGCAGTACTTC.

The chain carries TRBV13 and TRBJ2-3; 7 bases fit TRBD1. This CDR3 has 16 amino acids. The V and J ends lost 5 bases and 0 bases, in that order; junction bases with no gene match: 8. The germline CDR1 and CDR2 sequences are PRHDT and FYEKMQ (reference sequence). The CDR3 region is CASSRVGTASTDTQYF. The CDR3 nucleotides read TGTGCCAGCAGCCGAGTTGGGACAGCCAGCACAGATACGCAGTATTTT.

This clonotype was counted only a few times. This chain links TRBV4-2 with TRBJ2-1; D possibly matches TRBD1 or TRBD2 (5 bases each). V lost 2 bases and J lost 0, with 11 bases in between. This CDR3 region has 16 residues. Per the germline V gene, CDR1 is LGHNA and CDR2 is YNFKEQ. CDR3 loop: CASSQLGRASYNEQFF. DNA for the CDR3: TGTGCCAGCAGCCAATTGGGACGAGCCTCCTACAATGAGCAGTTCTTC.

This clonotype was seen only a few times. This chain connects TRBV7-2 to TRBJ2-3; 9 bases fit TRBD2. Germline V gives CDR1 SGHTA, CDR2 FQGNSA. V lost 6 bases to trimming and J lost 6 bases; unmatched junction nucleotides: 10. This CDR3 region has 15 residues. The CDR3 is CASRPPGLASDTQYF. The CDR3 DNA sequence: TGTGCCAGCAGGCCTCCGGGACTAGCTTCTGATACGCAGTATTTT. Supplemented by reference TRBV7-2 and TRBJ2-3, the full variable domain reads GAGVSQSPSNKVTEKGKDVELRCDPISGHTALYWYRQSLGQGLEFLIYFQGNSAPDKSGLPSDRFSAERTGGSVSTLTIQRTQQEDSAVYLCASRPPGLASDTQYFGPGTRLTVL.

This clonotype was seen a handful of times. In DNA, the CDR3 is TGTGCCAGCAGCCACCCCGGGACGACCTACAATGAGCAGTTCTTC. The encoded protein is CASSHPGTTYNEQFF. This sequence joins TRBV3-1 and TRBJ2-1; tentatively, D is TRBD1 or TRBD2 (5 bases each). V lost 3 bases, J lost 2 bases, and 11 bases lay in between. From germline, CDR1 is LGHDT and CDR2 YNNKEL (reference sequence). This CDR3 region has 15 residues.

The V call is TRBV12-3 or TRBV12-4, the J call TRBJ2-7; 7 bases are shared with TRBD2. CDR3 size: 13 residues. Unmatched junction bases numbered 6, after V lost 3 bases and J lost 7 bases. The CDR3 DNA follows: TGTGCCAGCAGTTTTGTTCAGGGAGGGGAGCAGTACGTC. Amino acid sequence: CASSFVQGGEQYV.

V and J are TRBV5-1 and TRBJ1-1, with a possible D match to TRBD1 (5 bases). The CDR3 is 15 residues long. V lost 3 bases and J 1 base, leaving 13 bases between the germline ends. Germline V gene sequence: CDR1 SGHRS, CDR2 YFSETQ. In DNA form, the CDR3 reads TGCGCCAGCAGCTGGGGGGAGCCGGGGAACACTGAAGCTTTCTTT. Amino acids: CASSWGEPGNTEAFF.

The CDR3, as DNA: TGTGCCAGCAGCCATCGGGGAAAGGGGAACACTGAAGCTTTCTTT. This gives the protein CASSHRGKGNTEAFF. The V and J genes are TRBV3-1 and TRBJ1-1; D unresolved. Germline V gives CDR1 LGHDT, CDR2 YNNKEL (reference sequence). The CDR3 covers 15 residues. The V end was cut by 3 bases, the J end by 1 base, with 12 bases between.

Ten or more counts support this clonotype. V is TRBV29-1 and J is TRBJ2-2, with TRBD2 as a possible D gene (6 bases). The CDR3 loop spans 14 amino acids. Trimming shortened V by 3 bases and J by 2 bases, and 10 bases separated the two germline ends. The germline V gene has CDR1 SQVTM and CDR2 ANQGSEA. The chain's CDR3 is CSVDPGENTGELFF. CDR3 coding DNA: TGCAGCGTTGACCCGGGGGAAAACACCGGGGAGCTGTTTTTT.

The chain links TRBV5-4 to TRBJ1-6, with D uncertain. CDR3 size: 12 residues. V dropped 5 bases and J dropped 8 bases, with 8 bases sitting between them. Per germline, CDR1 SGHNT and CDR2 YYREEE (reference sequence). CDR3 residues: CASSFHDSPLHF. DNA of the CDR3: TGTGCCAGCAGTTTCCATGATTCACCCCTCCACTTT.

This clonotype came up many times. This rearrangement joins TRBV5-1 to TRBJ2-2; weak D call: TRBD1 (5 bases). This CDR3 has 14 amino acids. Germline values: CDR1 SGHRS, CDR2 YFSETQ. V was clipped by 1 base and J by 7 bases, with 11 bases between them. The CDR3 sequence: CASSLREQDGELFF. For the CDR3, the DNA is TGCGCCAGCAGCTTGAGGGAACAGGACGGGGAGCTGTTTTTT.

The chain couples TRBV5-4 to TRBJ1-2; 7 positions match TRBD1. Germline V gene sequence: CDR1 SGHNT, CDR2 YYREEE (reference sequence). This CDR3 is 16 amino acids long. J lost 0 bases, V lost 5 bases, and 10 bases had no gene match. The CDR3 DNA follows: TGTGCCAGCAGTTCGGCCGGGACAGCAGCTAACTATGGCTACACCTTC. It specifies CASSSAGTAANYGYTF.

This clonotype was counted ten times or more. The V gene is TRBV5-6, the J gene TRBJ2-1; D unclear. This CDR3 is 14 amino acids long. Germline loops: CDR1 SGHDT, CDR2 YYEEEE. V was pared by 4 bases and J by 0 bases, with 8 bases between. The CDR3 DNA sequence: TGTGCCAGCAGCCAGTTGAGCTCCTACAATGAGCAGTTCTTC. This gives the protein CASSQLSSYNEQFF.

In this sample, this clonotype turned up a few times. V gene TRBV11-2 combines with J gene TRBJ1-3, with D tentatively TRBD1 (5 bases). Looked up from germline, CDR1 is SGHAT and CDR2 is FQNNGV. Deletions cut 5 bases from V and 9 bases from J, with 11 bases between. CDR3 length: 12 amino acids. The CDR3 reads CASSAGSSTIYF. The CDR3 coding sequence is TGTGCCAGCAGCGCAGGGTCCAGCACCATATATTTT.

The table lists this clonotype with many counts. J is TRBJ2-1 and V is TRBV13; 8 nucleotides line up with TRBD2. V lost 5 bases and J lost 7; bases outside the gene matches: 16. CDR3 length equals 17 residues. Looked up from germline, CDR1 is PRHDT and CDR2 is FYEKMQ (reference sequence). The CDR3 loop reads CASSTRRGAAGGNEQFF. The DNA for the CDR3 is TGTGCCAGCAGCACACGGCGGGGGGCCGCTGGGGGGAATGAGCAGTTCTTC.

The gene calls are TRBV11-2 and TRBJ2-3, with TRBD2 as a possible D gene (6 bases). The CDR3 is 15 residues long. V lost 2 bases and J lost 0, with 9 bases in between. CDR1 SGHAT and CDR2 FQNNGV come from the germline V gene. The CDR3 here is CASSLPGGSTDTQYF. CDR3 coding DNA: TGTGCCAGCAGCTTACCCGGGGGAAGCACAGATACGCAGTATTTT.

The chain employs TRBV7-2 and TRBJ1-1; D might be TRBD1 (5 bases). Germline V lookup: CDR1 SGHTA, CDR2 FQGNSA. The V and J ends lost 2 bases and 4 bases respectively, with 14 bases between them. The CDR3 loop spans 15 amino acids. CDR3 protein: CASSLFPLGGTEAFF. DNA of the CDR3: TGTGCCAGCAGCTTATTTCCTTTGGGGGGCACTGAAGCTTTCTTT.

The CDR3 coding sequence is TGTGCCAGCAGAGTCGGGGCGAGCCAGAACACTGAAGCTTTCTTT. Amino acid sequence: CASRVGASQNTEAFF. This chain connects TRBV12-3 or TRBV12-4 to TRBJ1-1, with TRBD1 as a possible D gene (5 bases). Trimming stripped 6 bases from V and 1 base from J, with 15 bases between. The CDR3 covers 15 residues.

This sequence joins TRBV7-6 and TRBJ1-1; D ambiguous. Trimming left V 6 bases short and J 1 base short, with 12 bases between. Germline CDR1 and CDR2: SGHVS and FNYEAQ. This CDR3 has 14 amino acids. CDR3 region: CASSPYRRNTEAFF. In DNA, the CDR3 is TGTGCCAGCAGTCCTTACCGACGGAACACTGAAGCTTTCTTT.

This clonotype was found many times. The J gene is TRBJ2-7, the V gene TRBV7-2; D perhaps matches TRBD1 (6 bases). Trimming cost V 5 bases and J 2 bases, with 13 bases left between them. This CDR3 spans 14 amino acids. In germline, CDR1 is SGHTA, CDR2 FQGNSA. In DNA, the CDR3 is TGTGCCAGCAGCCGGCAGACAGGACCCTACGAGCAGTACTTC. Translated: CASSRQTGPYEQYF.